This TCR beta chain was found in a study of control samples from healthy donors and cancer patients. This CDR3 has 15 amino acids. Trimming shortened V by 0 bases and J by 4 bases, and 10 bases separated the two germline ends. The germline V gene has CDR1 KGHSH and CDR2 LQKENI. The data were produced by immunoSEQ multiplex PCR, yet TCRdb's version contains in-frame clones alone and is incomplete. The data contain fewer than 200,000 clones, about 93% of them singletons. In its sample, this clone was seen once. The TCR was taken from a man younger than 35 in good health. The sequencing sample was made of blood. V and J are TRBV18 and TRBJ1-3; no reliable D call. Here the CDR3 reads CASSPPARSGNTIYF. Here the CDR3 DNA reads TGTGCCAGCTCACCACCGGCCAGATCCGGAAACACCATATATTTT.